A single sample is the source of the 14 T cell receptor beta chains below, sequenced in a study of blood T cell repertoires in COVID-19. Some clones are missing from TCRdb's copy, which holds only in-frame ones; the method was immunoSEQ multiplex PCR. The data contain around 500,000 clones, approximately 87% of them seen just once; the ten biggest clones take up about 1.7%. The specimen was PBMCs or T cells enriched from blood (not recorded which). The receptors derive from a middle-aged woman who had recovered from COVID-19.

The chain couples TRBV27 to TRBJ2-1, with TRBD2 matching 12 bases. This CDR3 has 15 residues. After removal of 4 bases from V and 7 bases from J, the junction contained 5 bases not matched to a gene. Germline V gene sequence: CDR1 MNHEY, CDR2 SMNVEV (reference sequence). CDR3 DNA: TGTGCCAGCAGTTCGACCGGGACTAGCGGGAATGAGCAGTTCTTC. This translates into CASSSTGTSGNEQFF.

This sequence joins TRBV6-1 and TRBJ1-2, with 8 bases matching TRBD1. The CDR3 runs to 13 residues. Germline CDR1 reads MNHNS; CDR2 reads SASEGT. V was pared by 6 bases and J by 3 bases, with 3 bases of the junction left unmatched. CDR3 sequence (DNA): TGTGCCAGCAGCACAGGGGGGGACTATGGCTACACCTTC. Its translation is CASSTGGDYGYTF.

This chain uses TRBV6-6 with TRBJ1-5; D ambiguous. The ends were cut back, 4 bases at V and 5 bases at J, with 9 bases in the middle. In germline, CDR1 is MNHNY, CDR2 SVGAGI (reference sequence). There are 13 residues in the CDR3. CDR3 region: CASSFEGYQPQHF. The DNA for the CDR3 is TGTGCCAGCAGTTTTGAGGGTTATCAGCCCCAGCATTTT.

The CDR3 sequence: CASSHFPPRPYGYTF. CDR3 nucleotide sequence: TGTGCCAGCAGCCACTTTCCACCGAGGCCTTATGGCTACACCTTC. The V and J genes are TRBV4-2 and TRBJ1-2; D not certain. Germline CDR1 and CDR2: LGHNA and YNFKEQ. Trimming stripped 3 bases from V and 5 bases from J, with 16 bases between. The CDR3 covers 15 residues.

The J gene is TRBJ2-1, the V gene TRBV5-1, with D uncertain. Germline V lookup: CDR1 SGHRS, CDR2 YFSETQ. Trimming shortened V by 0 bases and J by 4 bases, and 8 bases separated the two germline ends. The CDR3 totals 14 residues. The CDR3, as DNA: TGCGCCAGCAGCTTGGAACCCGGTTACAATGAGCAGTTCTTC. Amino acid sequence: CASSLEPGYNEQFF.

This sequence joins TRBV5-1 and TRBJ2-3; 9 nucleotides match TRBD2. CDR3 length: 14 residues. Germline V gene sequence: CDR1 SGHRS, CDR2 YFSETQ. V lost 5 bases, J lost 3 bases, and 4 bases stayed unmatched. DNA for the CDR3: TGCGCCAGCAGGGCGCTAGCGGGGACAGATACGCAGTATTTT. It is translated as CASRALAGTDTQYF.

The J gene is TRBJ2-7, the V gene TRBV5-6, with D possibly TRBD2 on 6 matching bases. Trimming left V 3 bases short and J 2 bases short, with 12 bases between. The CDR3 is 14 residues long. Looked up from germline, CDR1 is SGHDT and CDR2 is YYEEEE. CDR3 region: CASSSWGGPYEQYF. CDR3 nucleotides: TGTGCCAGCAGCTCTTGGGGAGGTCCCTACGAGCAGTACTTC. Full variable domain (rest looked up from reference TRBV5-6 and TRBJ2-7): DAGVTQSPTHLIKTRGQQVTLRCSPKSGHDTVSWYQQALGQGPQFIFQYYEEEERQRGNFPDRFSGHQFPNYSSELNVNALLLGDSALYLCASSSWGGPYEQYFGPGTRLTVT.

The chain has TRBV15 and TRBJ2-2; D might be TRBD1 (6 bases). V was clipped by 1 base and J by 7 bases, with 10 bases between them. CDR3 length equals 14 residues. Germline V CDR1 and CDR2: LNHNV, YYDKDF (reference sequence). CDR3 nucleotide sequence: TGTGCCACCAGCAGAGTTAGGGGGAGCGGGGAGCTGTTTTTT. Translating gives CATSRVRGSGELFF.

This sequence joins TRBV7-7 and TRBJ2-7; TRBD1 aligns across 9 bases. CDR3 length: 15 amino acids. Trimming cost V 1 base and J 3 bases; bases outside gene matches: 4. Germline-derived CDR1 and CDR2 are SSHAT and FNYEAQ (reference sequence). The CDR3 DNA follows: TGTGCCAGCAGCTTAGGACCGGGACAGGGCTACGAGCAGTACTTC. Translating gives CASSLGPGQGYEQYF.

This clone was counted between two and nine times. The chain uses TRBV7-8 and TRBJ1-2, with 12 bases matching TRBD1. Germline loops: CDR1 SGHVS, CDR2 FQNEAQ. Unmatched junction bases numbered 8, after V lost 5 bases and J lost 4 bases. This CDR3 has 16 residues. In nucleotides, the CDR3 is TGTGCCAGCAGCCCCGGGACAGGGGGCGCCGGCTATGGCTACACCTTC. Amino acids: CASSPGTGGAGYGYTF.

V usage is TRBV2 and J usage is TRBJ1-1, with D uncertain. The germline V gene encodes CDR1 SNHLY and CDR2 FYNNEI. This CDR3 is built from 15 residues. V dropped 6 bases and J dropped 1 base, with 15 bases sitting between them. CDR3 sequence: CASSPAQFGNTEAFF. In DNA, the CDR3 is TGTGCCAGCAGCCCCGCGCAATTTGGGAACACTGAAGCTTTCTTT. The whole variable domain, filled in from reference TRBV2 and TRBJ1-1, reads EPEVTQTPSHQVTQMGQEVILRCVPISNHLYFYWYRQILGQKVEFLVSFYNNEISEKSEIFDDQFSVERPDGSNFTLKIRSTKLEDSAMYFCASSPAQFGNTEAFFGQGTRLTVV.

The count of this clone is one. The same CDR3 also results from other DNA sequences found in this sample. The CDR3 bases are TGTGCCAGCAGCCTAAGATACGAGCAGTACTTC. This translates into CASSLRYEQYF. V gene TRBV28 combines with J gene TRBJ2-7; D gene ambiguous. The V and J ends lost 6 bases and 4 bases respectively, with 7 bases between them. Germline-derived CDR1 and CDR2 are MDHEN and SYDVKM. The CDR3 consists of 11 residues.

The CDR3 loop is CASSLPGAPGEKLFF. For the CDR3, the DNA is TGTGCCAGCTCACTCCCAGGGGCCCCTGGCGAAAAACTGTTTTTT. The chain uses TRBV18 and TRBJ1-4, with a possible D match to TRBD1 (6 bases). Germline values: CDR1 KGHSH, CDR2 LQKENI. The germline V and J ends were trimmed by 4 bases and 8 bases, with 17 bases remaining between them. The CDR3 is 15 amino acids.

V and J are TRBV5-4 and TRBJ2-1; 11 positions match TRBD1. The V gene end was trimmed by 0 bases and the J gene end by 5 bases; junction bases not matched to a gene: 4. This CDR3 region has 16 residues. Germline V lookup: CDR1 SGHNT, CDR2 YYREEE (reference sequence). CDR3 in amino acids: CASSLEGQGGHNEQFF. CDR3 nucleotide sequence: TGTGCCAGCAGCTTGGAGGGACAGGGGGGTCACAATGAGCAGTTCTTC.